The rows below give T cell receptor beta chains drawn from one sample of a study of T cell repertoires in cytomegalovirus infection. One entry per CDR3 protein, called by TCRdb with MiXCR from the reads. The sample yields about 230,000 distinct CDR3 sequences, roughly 20% seen once. The sample was CD8+ T cells from PBMCs. These receptors were collected from a human donor in good health (CMV status not recorded). Some clones in this sample may be carry-over from other donors' samples. Each CDR3 is given with its conserved first and last residue. D genes are given only for firm matches. Clone size appears in some rows only: once, few, many, or a class for an expanded clone.

D gene	CDR3 length	V gene	J gene	clone size	CDR3 DNA	CDR3 protein
TRBD2	14	TRBV7-2	TRBJ2-3	-	TGTGCCAGCAGCGATCCGGGACTAGGCATAACGCAGTATTTT	CASSDPGLGITQYF
-	14	TRBV5-1	TRBJ2-5	-	TGCGCCAGCAGTGGCGGGACGCAGGAAGAGACCCAGTACTTC	CASSGGTQEETQYF
TRBD1	16	TRBV7-4	TRBJ2-1	-	TGTGCCAGCAGCCCCGGGACAGAAATAAGGTACAATGAGCAGTTCTTC	CASSPGTEIRYNEQFF
-	16	TRBV15	TRBJ2-3	few	TGTGCCACCAGCAGGGCACCTCGGGGGAACACAGATACGCAGTATTTT	CATSRAPRGNTDTQYF
TRBD2	13	TRBV4-1	TRBJ2-5	many	TGTGCCAGCAGTTACAGCGGGGGTGAGACCCAGTACTTC	CASSYSGGETQYF
TRBD2	14	TRBV28	TRBJ2-7	-	TGTGCCAGCAGTTTACAGAGCGGGGGAAGAGAGCAGTACTTC	CASSLQSGGREQYF
-	17	TRBV28	TRBJ1-2	-	TGTGCCAGCAGTTTACCAATCTTACAGGGAAGAGACTATGGCTACACCTTC	CASSLPILQGRDYGYTF
TRBD2	15	TRBV28	TRBJ2-5	few	TGTGCCAGCAGTCCGTCCCTACTAGCGGGGGAGACCCAGTACTTC	CASSPSLLAGETQYF
-	15	TRBV7-8	TRBJ1-1	many	TGTGCCAGCAGCCTCCGGATGGGGTTGAACACTGAAGCTTTCTTT	CASSLRMGLNTEAFF
-	14	TRBV2	TRBJ2-3	many	TGTGCCAGCACCCGCGGGACCTTCCCCCACACGCAGTATTTT	CASTRGTFPHTQYF
-	14	TRBV5-4	TRBJ2-1	few	TGTGCCAGCAGCTTTTACAGGGCGGAAAATGAGCAGTTCTTC	CASSFYRAENEQFF
TRBD2	15	TRBV6-2/TRBV6-3	TRBJ2-7	few	TGTGCCAGCACCGCTACTAGCGGGGGGACCTACGAGCAGTACTTC	CASTATSGGTYEQYF
TRBD1	15	TRBV7-9	TRBJ2-1	many	TGTGCCAGCAGCCCTCGACAGGGGGCGTACAATGAGCAGTTCTTC	CASSPRQGAYNEQFF
-	15	TRBV7-6	TRBJ1-5	many	TGTGCCAGCAGCTTAGCGGGCACTGGCAATCAGCCCCAGCATTTT	CASSLAGTGNQPQHF
-	14	TRBV7-9	TRBJ2-1	few	TGTGCCAGCAGCTCTCAGGGGTACTACAATGAGCAGTTCTTC	CASSSQGYYNEQFF
-	13	TRBV7-6	TRBJ1-2	few	TGTGCCAGCACCCTCCTACCGGGCTATGGCTACACCTTC	CASTLLPGYGYTF
-	16	TRBV7-4	TRBJ2-3	-	TGTGCCAGCAGGGGAGTTTACCCCCAGCCCACAGATACGCAGTATTTT	CASRGVYPQPTDTQYF
-	19	TRBV4-1	TRBJ1-6	-	TGCGCCAGCAGCCAAGACGCCATCTTCGGGACAACGGCAGATTCACCCCTCCACTTT	CASSQDAIFGTTADSPLHF
TRBD1	17	TRBV7-2	TRBJ2-7	-	TGTGCCAGCAGCCCCGAAGCGACAGACAGGGTCCCCTACGAGCAGTACTTC	CASSPEATDRVPYEQYF
-	12	TRBV2	TRBJ1-1	-	TGTGCCAGCCATGACCGGACGGCTGAAGCTTTCTTT	CASHDRTAEAFF
TRBD1	16	TRBV24-1	TRBJ1-2	-	TGTGCCACCAGTGATAAACAGGGGCCACTCTTCTATGGCTACACCTTC	CATSDKQGPLFYGYTF
TRBD1	14	TRBV6-5	TRBJ2-3	few	TGTGCCAGCAGTGGACAGGGGGCGACAGATACGCAGTATTTT	CASSGQGATDTQYF
-	12	TRBV19	TRBJ1-1	-	TGTGCCAGTAGCCCGGGGGCGTTTGAAGCTTTCTTT	CASSPGAFEAFF
TRBD2	17	TRBV28	TRBJ2-1	-	TGTGCCAGCAGTTCCGAGACTAGCGGGGGGGCCTACAATGAGCAGTTCTTC	CASSSETSGGAYNEQFF
-	15	TRBV7-2	TRBJ2-3	many	TGTGCCAGCAGCCCCAGTGGGGGGTACACAGATACGCAGTATTTT	CASSPSGGYTDTQYF
-	13	TRBV27	TRBJ2-1	few	TGTGCCAGCAGTCTCCGGAGGGGTTATGAGCAGTTCTTC	CASSLRRGYEQFF
-	13	TRBV7-2	TRBJ1-1	-	TGTGCCAGCAGCTTATGGCTCGACACTGAAGCTTTCTTT	CASSLWLDTEAFF
-	13	TRBV7-8	TRBJ2-3	many	TGTGCCGGGCGGGCGGGGAGCACAGATACGCAGTATTTT	CAGRAGSTDTQYF
-	14	TRBV29-1	TRBJ2-1	-	TGCAGCGTTGCGGGACCAAGCTCCTACAATGAGCAGTTCTTC	CSVAGPSSYNEQFF
-	14	TRBV7-6	TRBJ2-3	many	TGTGCCAGCAGCTTAGCGGGGGCGACAGATACGCAGTATTTT	CASSLAGATDTQYF
-	14	TRBV7-8	TRBJ1-5	few	TGTGCCAGCAGCCCAGGAGGGCAGAATCAGCCCCAGCATTTT	CASSPGGQNQPQHF
-	16	TRBV6-6	TRBJ1-5	few	TGTGCCAGCAGTGAGGGAGAACTGAATAGCAATCAGCCCCAGCATTTT	CASSEGELNSNQPQHF
TRBD1	14	TRBV28	TRBJ1-4	-	TGTGCCAGCAGTTTAAGAGGGGGCGTTGAAAAACTGTTTTTT	CASSLRGGVEKLFF
-	14	TRBV2	TRBJ2-5	-	TGTGCCAGCAGTGATCTAGATGGGGGAGAGACCCAGTACTTC	CASSDLDGGETQYF
-	18	TRBV30	TRBJ2-3	many	TGTGCCTGGAGTGTTCATAGGGGGGGGGCCCGAAGCACAGATACGCAGTATTTT	CAWSVHRGGARSTDTQYF
TRBD1	14	TRBV28	TRBJ2-1	-	TGTGCCAGCAGCGACCCGGGACAGAGCAATGAGCAGTTCTTC	CASSDPGQSNEQFF
-	14	TRBV13	TRBJ1-6	-	TGTACCAGCAGCGCGGACAGCTATAATTCACCCCTCCACTTT	CTSSADSYNSPLHF
-	12	TRBV7-9	TRBJ1-5	few	TGTGCCAGCAGTTCCGGGTTGCAGCCCCAGCATTTT	CASSSGLQPQHF
-	13	TRBV7-6	TRBJ2-3	-	TGTGCCAGCAGCAAGAGGGGTTCGGATACGCAGTATTTT	CASSKRGSDTQYF
-	14	TRBV4-1	TRBJ1-2	many	TGCGCCAGCAGCCAAGCCGTGGCGGACCGAGGCTACACCTTC	CASSQAVADRGYTF
-	14	TRBV15	TRBJ2-2	-	TGTGCCACCAGCAGAGAGAGGGGTGGCGGGGAGCTGTTTTTT	CATSRERGGGELFF
-	17	TRBV28	TRBJ1-1	few	TGTGCCAGCAGAACTCCGGTGGACTACGGACTGAACACTGAAGCTTTCTTT	CASRTPVDYGLNTEAFF
TRBD2	15	TRBV5-1	TRBJ2-1	-	TGCGCCAGCACCCCCGGAGCGGGGGGCCCCAATGAGCAGTTCTTC	CASTPGAGGPNEQFF
-	16	TRBV6-2/TRBV6-3	TRBJ2-6	few	TGTGCCAGCAGTCCCCACGCCAGCTCTGGGGCCAACGTCCTGACTTTC	CASSPHASSGANVLTF
-	18	TRBV28	TRBJ2-3	-	TGTGCCAGCAGTTTATCCCTCTTAGAGGAGACTAGCACAGATACGCAGTATTTT	CASSLSLLEETSTDTQYF
-	15	TRBV9	TRBJ2-1	few	TGTGCCAGCAGCGTCGGGTTCAGCCAGGTGGATGAGCAGTTCTTC	CASSVGFSQVDEQFF
TRBD1	17	TRBV28	TRBJ1-1	many	TGTGCCAGCAGTCTGGCCCCTCCGGGACAGAGGAACACTGAAGCTTTCTTT	CASSLAPPGQRNTEAFF
-	16	TRBV25-1	TRBJ2-2	few	TGTGCCAGCAGTGAACAGGCAGGGGCGAACACCGGGGAGCTGTTTTTT	CASSEQAGANTGELFF
TRBD1	16	TRBV7-3	TRBJ1-2	-	TGTGCCAGCAGCTTCGACGGACAGGGGGCAGACTATGGCTACACCTTC	CASSFDGQGADYGYTF
-	16	TRBV4-1	TRBJ1-5	-	TGCGCCAGCAACCAAGGGACGGGTTGGGGCAATCAGCCCCAGCATTTT	CASNQGTGWGNQPQHF